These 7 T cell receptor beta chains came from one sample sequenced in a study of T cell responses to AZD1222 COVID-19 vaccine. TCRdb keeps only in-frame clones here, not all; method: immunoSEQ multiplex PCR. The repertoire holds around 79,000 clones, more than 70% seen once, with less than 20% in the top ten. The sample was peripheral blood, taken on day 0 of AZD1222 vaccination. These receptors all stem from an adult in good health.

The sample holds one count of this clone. The CDR3 bases are TGTGCCAGCAGCAAAGGCCAGGGCTACAATGAGCAGTTCTTC. Its protein product is CASSKGQGYNEQFF. The chain employs TRBV7-3 and TRBJ2-1; tentative D call: TRBD1 (5 bases). CDR3 size: 14 residues. Germline V gene sequence: CDR1 SGHTA, CDR2 FQGTGA. V was cut by 5 bases and J by 3 bases, with 11 bases left in between.

CDR3 bases: TGTGCCAGCAGTTTATTCCCGACTAGCATCTTCGACAATGAGCAGTTCTTC. Encoded protein: CASSLFPTSIFDNEQFF. The chain links TRBV28 to TRBJ2-1; 7 positions match TRBD2. The germline CDR1 and CDR2 sequences are MDHEN and SYDVKM. The CDR3 consists of 17 residues. V was clipped by 1 base and J by 5 bases; unmatched bases: 11.

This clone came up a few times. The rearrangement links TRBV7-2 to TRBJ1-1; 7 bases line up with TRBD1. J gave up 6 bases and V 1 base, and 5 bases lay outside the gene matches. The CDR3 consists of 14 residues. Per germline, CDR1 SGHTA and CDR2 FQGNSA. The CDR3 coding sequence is TGTGCCAGCAGCTTAGACAGGGGCTACGCTGAAGCTTTCTTT. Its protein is CASSLDRGYAEAFF.

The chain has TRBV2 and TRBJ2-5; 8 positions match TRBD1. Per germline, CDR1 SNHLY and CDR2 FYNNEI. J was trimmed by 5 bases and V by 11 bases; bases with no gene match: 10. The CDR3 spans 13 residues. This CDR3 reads CAAGGQGEETQYF. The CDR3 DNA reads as TGTGCCGCAGGAGGACAGGGAGAGGAGACCCAGTACTTC.

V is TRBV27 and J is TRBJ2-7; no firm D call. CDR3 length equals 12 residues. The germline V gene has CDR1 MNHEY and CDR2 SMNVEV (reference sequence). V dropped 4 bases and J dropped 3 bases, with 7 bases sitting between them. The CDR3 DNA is TGTGCCAGCAGTTCAGCCGACTACGAGCAGTACTTC. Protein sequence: CASSSADYEQYF.

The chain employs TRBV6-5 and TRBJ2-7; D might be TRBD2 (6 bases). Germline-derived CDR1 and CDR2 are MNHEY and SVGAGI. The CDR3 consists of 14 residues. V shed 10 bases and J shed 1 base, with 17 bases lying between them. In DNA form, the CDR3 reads TGTGCCACCCGCGGGGACTGGCGATCCTACGAGCAGTACTTC. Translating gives CATRGDWRSYEQYF.

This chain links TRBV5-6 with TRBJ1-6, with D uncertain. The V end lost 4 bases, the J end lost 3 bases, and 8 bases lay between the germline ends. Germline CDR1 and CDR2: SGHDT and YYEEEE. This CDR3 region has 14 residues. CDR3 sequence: CASSQDGYNSPLHF. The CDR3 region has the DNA TGTGCCAGCAGCCAGGACGGCTATAATTCACCCCTCCACTTT.